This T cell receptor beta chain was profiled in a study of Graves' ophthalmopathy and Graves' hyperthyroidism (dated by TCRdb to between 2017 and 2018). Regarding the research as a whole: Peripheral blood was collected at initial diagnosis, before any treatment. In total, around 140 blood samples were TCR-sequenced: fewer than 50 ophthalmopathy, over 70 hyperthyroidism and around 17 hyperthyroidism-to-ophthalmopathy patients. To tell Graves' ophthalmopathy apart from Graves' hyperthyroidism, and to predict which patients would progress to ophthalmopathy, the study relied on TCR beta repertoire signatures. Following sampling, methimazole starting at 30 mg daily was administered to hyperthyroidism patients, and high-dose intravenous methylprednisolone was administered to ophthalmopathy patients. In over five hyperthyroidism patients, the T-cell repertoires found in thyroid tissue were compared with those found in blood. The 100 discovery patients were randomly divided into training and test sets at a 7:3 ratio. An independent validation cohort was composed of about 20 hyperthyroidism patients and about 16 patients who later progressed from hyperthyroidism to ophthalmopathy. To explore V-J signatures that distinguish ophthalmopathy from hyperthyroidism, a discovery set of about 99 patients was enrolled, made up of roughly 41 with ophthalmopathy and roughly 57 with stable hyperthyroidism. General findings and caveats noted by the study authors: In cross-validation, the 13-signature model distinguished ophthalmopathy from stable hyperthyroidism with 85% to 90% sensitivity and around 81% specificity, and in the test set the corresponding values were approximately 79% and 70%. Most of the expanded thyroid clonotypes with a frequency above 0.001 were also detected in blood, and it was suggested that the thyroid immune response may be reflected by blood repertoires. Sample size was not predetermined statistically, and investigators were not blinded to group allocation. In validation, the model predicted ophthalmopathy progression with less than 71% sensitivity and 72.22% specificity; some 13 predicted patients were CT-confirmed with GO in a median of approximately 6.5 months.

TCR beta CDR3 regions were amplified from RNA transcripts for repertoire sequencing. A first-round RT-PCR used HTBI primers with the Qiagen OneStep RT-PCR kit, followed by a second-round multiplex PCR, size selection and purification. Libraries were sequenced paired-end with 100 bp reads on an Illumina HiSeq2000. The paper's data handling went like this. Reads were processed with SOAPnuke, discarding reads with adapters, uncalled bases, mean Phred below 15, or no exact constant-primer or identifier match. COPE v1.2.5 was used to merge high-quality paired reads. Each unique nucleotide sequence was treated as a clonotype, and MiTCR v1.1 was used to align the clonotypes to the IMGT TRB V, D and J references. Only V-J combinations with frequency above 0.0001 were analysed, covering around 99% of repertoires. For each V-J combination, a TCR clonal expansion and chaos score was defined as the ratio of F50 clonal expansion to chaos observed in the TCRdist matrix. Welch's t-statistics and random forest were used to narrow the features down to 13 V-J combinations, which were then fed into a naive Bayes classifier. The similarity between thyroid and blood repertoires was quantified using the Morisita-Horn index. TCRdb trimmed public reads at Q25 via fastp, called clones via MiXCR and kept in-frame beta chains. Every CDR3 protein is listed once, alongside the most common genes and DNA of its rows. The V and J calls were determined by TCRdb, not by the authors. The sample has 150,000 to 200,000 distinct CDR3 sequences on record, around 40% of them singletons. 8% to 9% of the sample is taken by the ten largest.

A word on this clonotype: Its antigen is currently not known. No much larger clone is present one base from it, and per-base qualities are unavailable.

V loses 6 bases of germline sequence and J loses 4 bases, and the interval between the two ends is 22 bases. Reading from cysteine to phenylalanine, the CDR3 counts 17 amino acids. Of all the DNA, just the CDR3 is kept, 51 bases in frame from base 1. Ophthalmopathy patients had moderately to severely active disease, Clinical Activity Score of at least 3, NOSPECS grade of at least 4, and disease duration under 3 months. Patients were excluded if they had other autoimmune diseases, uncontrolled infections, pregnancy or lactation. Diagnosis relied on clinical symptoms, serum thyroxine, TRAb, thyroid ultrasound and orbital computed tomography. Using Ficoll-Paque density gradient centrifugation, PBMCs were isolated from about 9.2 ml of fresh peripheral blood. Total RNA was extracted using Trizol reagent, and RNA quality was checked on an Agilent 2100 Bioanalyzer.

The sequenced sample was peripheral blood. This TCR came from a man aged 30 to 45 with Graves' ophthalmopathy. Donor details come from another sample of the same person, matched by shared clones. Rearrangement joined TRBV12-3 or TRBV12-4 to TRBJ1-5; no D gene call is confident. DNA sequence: TGTGCCAGCAGCACCGTGGGATGGACCCTTTCTAATCAGCCCCAGCATTTT. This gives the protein CASSTVGWTLSNQPQHF.